This record concerns one TCR beta chain sequence. This CDR3 region has 13 residues. The germline gives CDR1 SGHTA, CDR2 FQGTGA. Trimming took off 0 bases at V and 5 bases at J, with 7 bases between the two ends. This specimen comes from a study of OX40 agonist ivuxolimab in advanced cancers. The data were produced by immunoSEQ multiplex PCR, yet TCRdb's version contains in-frame clones alone and is incomplete. The table shows about 77,000 clones, with 80% to 90% occurring only once. The receptor's source is an adult with an advanced solid tumor such as melanoma, head and neck, liver or kidney cancer. The rearrangement uses TRBV7-3 and TRBJ2-5; D unclear. Sequenced material: CD4+ or CD8+ T cells sorted from blood, taken in a trial of the OX40 agonist ivuxolimab. CDR3 amino acids: CASSLTIRETQYF. Here the CDR3 DNA reads TGTGCCAGCAGCTTAACAATCCGGGAGACCCAGTACTTC. The variable domain in full, with the rest retrieved from reference TRBV7-3 and TRBJ2-5, is GAGVSQTPSNKVTEKGKYVELRCDPISGHTALYWYRQSLGQGPEFLIYFQGTGAADDSGLPNDRFFAVRPEGSVSTLKIQRTERGDSAVYLCASSLTIRETQYFGPGTRLLVL.